The clone carrying this T cell receptor (beta chain) was seen a handful of times. This entry comes from a study of identical twins. TCRdb called the 5' RACE reads again in MiXCR, with one record for every CDR3 protein. The sample records fewer than 450,000 distinct CDR3 sequences, 8.5% to 10% being singletons. The CDR3 extends over 14 amino acids. V was clipped by 2 bases and J by 5 bases, with 12 bases between them. From germline, CDR1 is SGHTA and CDR2 FQGNSA. The sample was naive T cells sorted from blood. The source of this sequence is a woman in her forties or fifties in good health. The genes are TRBV7-2 and TRBJ1-2; D is uncertain. The CDR3 region is CASSLPVTAYGYTF. The CDR3 DNA reads TGTGCCAGCAGCTTACCGGTTACAGCATATGGCTACACCTTC.